Shown below are 19 T cell receptor beta chains from a single sample sequenced in a study of metastatic and nonmetastatic thyroid tumors. TCRdb used MiXCR to call clones anew from the PCR reads. The sample lists about 21,000 clones, about 30% occurring once. Each patient came to thyroid surgery without any prior treatment (of any kind). Source material: blood. These receptors all stem from a female donor with papillary thyroid cancer or a benign thyroid nodule (not recorded which). Some clones in this sample may be carry-over from other donors' samples.

This clone was counted between two and nine times. One end of the junction is discordant with germline, which a read error may explain. The chain carries TRBV6-1 and TRBJ1-1; no clear D. This CDR3 spans 13 amino acids. Per the germline V gene, CDR1 is MNHNS and CDR2 is SASEGT. The CDR3 sequence is CASRKGRATGAFF. For the CDR3, the DNA is TGTGCCAGCAGGAAAGGACGGGCCACTGGAGCTTTCTTT.

Points on this clone: One junction end does not reproduce the germline sequence, and a read error may be involved. This rearrangement joins TRBV11-2 to TRBJ1-1, with no clear D. This CDR3 has 13 residues. Looked up from germline, CDR1 is SGHAT and CDR2 is FQNNGV. As DNA, the CDR3 is TGTGCCAGCAGCTTAGGGACGGGCACTGAAGCTCTCTTT. It is translated as CASSLGTGTEALF.

Only a few counts were recorded for this clone. CDR3 DNA: TGTGCCAGTAGTATCTCCGGCATTTTAGTCACTGAAGCTTTCTTT. It yields the protein CASSISGILVTEAFF. This sequence joins TRBV19 and TRBJ1-1; no reliable D call. Germline V lookup: CDR1 LNHDA, CDR2 SQIVND (reference sequence). The CDR3 contains 15 residues. The ends were cut back, 3 bases at V and 4 bases at J, with 15 bases in the middle.

The chain has TRBV6-2 or TRBV6-3 and TRBJ2-5, with TRBD2 matching over 10 bases. Trimming at V came to 2 bases and at J to 5 bases, leaving 11 bases not matched to a gene. CDR1 and CDR2 from the germline V gene are MNHEY and SVGEGT. CDR3 length: 17 amino acids. This CDR3 is CASSYRLAGAREETQYF. CDR3 DNA: TGTGCCAGCAGTTACCGGCTAGCGGGGGCGAGGGAGGAGACCCAGTACTTC.

Comments on this clone: Given the absence of the conserved phenylalanine or tryptophan at the CDR3 end, a read error is likely. This chain joins TRBV2 and TRBJ1-1, with TRBD1 matching over 8 bases. Germline V gene data show CDR1 as SNHLY and CDR2 as FYNNEI. With V trimmed by 6 bases and J by 4 bases, 4 bases remained unmatched. The CDR3 totals 13 residues. In nucleotides, the CDR3 is TGTGCCAGCAGGGCAGGGGGCGGCACTGAAGCTTTCGTT. As protein: CASRAGGGTEAFV.

The V and J genes are TRBV6-2 or TRBV6-3 and TRBJ2-2, with no clear D. The CDR3 length is 13 residues. In germline, CDR1 is MNHEY, CDR2 SVGEGT. V lost 6 bases to trimming and J lost 6 bases, with 11 bases between them. CDR3 DNA: TGTGCCAGCAGCCGCAACTACCCCGGGGAGCTGTTTTTT. This codes for CASSRNYPGELFF.

This clone was detected many times. A much larger clone differs from this one at a single base, so this may be a read error. The J gene is TRBJ2-2, the V gene TRBV6-2 or TRBV6-3; 11 nucleotides match TRBD2. J gave up 6 bases and V 2 bases, and 8 bases lay outside the gene matches. This CDR3 is 17 amino acids long. The V gene's germline CDR1 is MNHEY and CDR2 SVGEGT. The CDR3 region has the DNA TGTGCCAGCAGTTACCCCGCGACTAGCGGGATTTCCGGGGAGCTGTTTTTT. Its translation: CASSYPATSGISGELFF.

As for this clone: At one of its ends the junction is not consistent with the germline gene, which may arise from a read error. This chain links TRBV13 with TRBJ2-1; 10 nucleotides line up with TRBD2. Germline CDR1 is PRHDT and CDR2 is FYEKMQ (reference sequence). This CDR3 is 17 amino acids long. The CDR3 region has the DNA TGTGCCAGCAGCTCTGAAGCGGGAGGGCCCTCGTACAATGAACAGTTCTTC. Its translation: CASSSEAGGPSYNEQFF.

There are many counts of this clone. The genes are TRBV27 and TRBJ2-7; 8 bases are a match to TRBD2. Germline V CDR1 and CDR2: MNHEY, SMNVEV (reference sequence). This CDR3 region has 14 residues. The trim removed 3 bases at V and 3 bases at J, leaving 4 bases unmatched. CDR3 protein: CASSFKAGGYEQYF. The CDR3 DNA sequence: TGTGCCAGCAGTTTCAAGGCGGGGGGCTACGAGCAGTACTTC.

The chain joins TRBV7-8 to TRBJ2-3, with 7 nucleotides matching TRBD2. The V and J ends lost 1 base and 2 bases, in that order; junction bases with no gene match: 3. The germline gives CDR1 SGHVS, CDR2 FQNEAQ. This CDR3 is built from 15 residues. The CDR3 loop reads CASSLGDYDTDTQYF. The CDR3 nucleotides read TGTGCCAGCAGCTTAGGGGACTACGACACAGATACGCAGTATTTT.

By sample share, this clone is medium-sized. The chain is built from TRBV19 and TRBJ1-2; D might be TRBD1 (5 bases). CDR3 length equals 14 residues. The V end was cut by 4 bases, the J end by 4 bases, with 13 bases between. Per germline, CDR1 LNHDA and CDR2 SQIVND (reference sequence). The CDR3 DNA reads as TGTGCCAGTAGTACGGGGGATTTCCTCTATGGCTACACCTTC. Translation: CASSTGDFLYGYTF.

To note about this clone: At one end, the junction sequence differs from germline, possibly due to a read error. The chain combines TRBV5-5 with TRBJ1-2; D call uncertain. CDR1 SGHKS and CDR2 YYEKEE come from the germline V gene (reference sequence). The CDR3 totals 15 residues. Here the CDR3 DNA reads TGTGTCAGCAGCTTTAACTCCCCTACACCTTATGGCTACACCTTC. Translated: CVSSFNSPTPYGYTF.

This clone counts as medium-sized (0.01 to 0.1%). V gene TRBV9 combines with J gene TRBJ1-6, with TRBD1 matching over 8 bases. CDR3 length equals 15 residues. Germline CDR1 reads SGDLS; CDR2 reads YYNGEE. The V segment lost 2 bases and the J segment 7 bases; nucleotides outside the gene matches: 5. In nucleotides, the CDR3 is TGTGCCAGCAGCGTGGGCGACAGGGGCAATTCACCCCTCCACTTT. Translation: CASSVGDRGNSPLHF.

Ten or more counts support this clone. The chain uses TRBV19 and TRBJ2-7; the D gene is possibly TRBD2 (7 bases). V was shortened by 6 bases and J by 6 bases, with 15 bases between the two germline ends. Germline V gene data show CDR1 as LNHDA and CDR2 as SQIVND (reference sequence). This CDR3 region has 13 residues. CDR3 loop: CASRVGGASEQYF. CDR3 bases: TGTGCCAGTAGGGTAGGGGGGGCCAGCGAGCAGTACTTC. The full variable domain, completed using reference TRBV19 and TRBJ2-7, is DGGITQSPKYLFRKEGQNVTLSCEQNLNHDAMYWYRQDPGQGLRLIYYSQIVNDFQKGDIAEGYSVSREKKESFPLTVTSAQKNPTAFYLCASRVGGASEQYFGPGTRLTVT.

This clone is medium-sized. V usage is TRBV19 and J usage is TRBJ2-7; D is uncertain. Germline CDR1 LNHDA, CDR2 SQIVND (reference sequence). Trimming left V 4 bases short and J 0 bases short, with 13 bases between. The CDR3 contains 15 residues. In DNA, the CDR3 is TGTGCCAGTAGTACCCCCGGGTCAAACTCCTACGAGCAGTACTTC. Its translation: CASSTPGSNSYEQYF.

Remarks on this clone: Sequence at one end of the junction differs from germline and may be a read error. V usage is TRBV5-4 and J usage is TRBJ2-3, with D tentatively TRBD1 or TRBD2 (5 bases each). Germline V gene data show CDR1 as SGHNT and CDR2 as YYREEE (reference sequence). There are 14 residues in the CDR3. CDR3 region: CASSWDLRTDTHYF. In DNA form, the CDR3 reads TGTGCCAGCAGCTGGGACCTAAGAACAGATACGCATTATTTT.

This clone has just a few counts. The V gene is TRBV6-1, the J gene TRBJ1-5, with TRBD1 as a possible D gene (6 bases). Trimming took 6 bases from V and 8 from J, leaving 14 bases between them. The germline CDR1 and CDR2 sequences are MNHNS and SASEGT. This CDR3 is built from 13 residues. The CDR3 reads CASSRGPGKPQHF. The CDR3 DNA sequence: TGTGCCAGCAGCAGGGGACCGGGGAAGCCCCAGCATTTT.

This clone was counted at least ten times. The V call is TRBV30, the J call TRBJ2-3; D not resolved. Germline V gene data show CDR1 as GTSNPN and CDR2 as SVGIG (reference sequence). This CDR3 is 15 amino acids long. Trimming left V 2 bases short and J 5 bases short, with 17 bases between. CDR3 loop: CAWSQPTTVEDTQYF. DNA of the CDR3: TGTGCCTGGAGTCAGCCTACTACGGTAGAAGATACGCAGTATTTT.

This clone has ten or more counts. The V call is TRBV20-1, the J call TRBJ1-1; 8 nucleotides agree with TRBD1. The V segment lost 6 bases and the J segment 4 bases; nucleotides outside the gene matches: 7. The length of the CDR3 is 13 residues. Germline values: CDR1 DFQATT, CDR2 SNEGSKA (reference sequence). The CDR3 sequence is CSALDRAFTEAFF. In nucleotides, the CDR3 is TGCAGTGCCCTGGACAGGGCTTTCACTGAAGCTTTCTTT.